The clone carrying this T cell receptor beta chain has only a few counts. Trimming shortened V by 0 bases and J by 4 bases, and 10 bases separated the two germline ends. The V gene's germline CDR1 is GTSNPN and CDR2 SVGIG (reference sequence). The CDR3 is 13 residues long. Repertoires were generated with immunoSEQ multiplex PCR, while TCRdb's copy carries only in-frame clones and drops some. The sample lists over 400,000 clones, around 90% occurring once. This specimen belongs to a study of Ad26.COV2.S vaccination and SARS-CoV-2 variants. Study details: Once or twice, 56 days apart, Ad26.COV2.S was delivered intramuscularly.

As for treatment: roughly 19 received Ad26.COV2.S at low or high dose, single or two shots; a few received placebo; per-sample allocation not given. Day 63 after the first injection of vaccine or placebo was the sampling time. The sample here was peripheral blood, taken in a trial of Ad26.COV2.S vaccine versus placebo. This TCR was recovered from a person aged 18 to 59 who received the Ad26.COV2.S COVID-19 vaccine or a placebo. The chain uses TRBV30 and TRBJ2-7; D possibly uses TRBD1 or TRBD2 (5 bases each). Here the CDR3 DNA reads TGTGCCTGGAGTGTTAGAGGGGTATACGAGCAGTACTTC. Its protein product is CAWSVRGVYEQYF.